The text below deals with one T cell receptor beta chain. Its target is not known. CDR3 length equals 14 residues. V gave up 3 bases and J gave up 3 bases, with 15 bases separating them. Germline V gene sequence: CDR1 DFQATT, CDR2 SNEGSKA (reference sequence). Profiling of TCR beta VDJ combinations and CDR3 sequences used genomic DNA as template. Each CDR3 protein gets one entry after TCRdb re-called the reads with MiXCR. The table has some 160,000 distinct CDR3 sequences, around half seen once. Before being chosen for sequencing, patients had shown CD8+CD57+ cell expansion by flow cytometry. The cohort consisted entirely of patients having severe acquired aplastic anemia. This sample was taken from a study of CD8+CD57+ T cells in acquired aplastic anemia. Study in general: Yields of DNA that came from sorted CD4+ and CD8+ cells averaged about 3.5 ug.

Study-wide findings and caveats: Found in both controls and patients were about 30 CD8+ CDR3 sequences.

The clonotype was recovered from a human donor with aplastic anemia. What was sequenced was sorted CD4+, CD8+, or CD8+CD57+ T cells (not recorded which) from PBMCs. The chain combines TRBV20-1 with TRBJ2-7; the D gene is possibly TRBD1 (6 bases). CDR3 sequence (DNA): TGCAGTGCTAGCGTCCCGGGACACGACTACGAGCAGTACTTC. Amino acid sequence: CSASVPGHDYEQYF.